The clone carrying this T cell receptor beta chain came up many times. Antigen specificity is unknown. The DNA ends 3 residues before the CDR3 does, and the rest of the CDR3 is filled in from the germline J gene. Equal genomic DNA amounts from CVID and control samples were sequenced. Clones were read by immunoSEQ multiplex PCR, and TCRdb kept only the in-frame ones, dropping some. The repertoire consists of roughly 70,000 clones, none detected only once. This entry is derived from a study of T cell clonality in common variable immunodeficiency. Study-level points and caveats: CVID subjects showed higher TCRbeta clonality than healthy controls.

Germline assignment: CDR1 DFQATT and CDR2 SNEGSKA (reference sequence). V was clipped by 6 bases and J by 2 bases, with 14 bases between them. This CDR3 spans 13 amino acids. The chain couples TRBV20-1 to TRBJ2-7; D may be TRBD1 (6 bases). Sequencing was done on a sample of peripheral blood mononuclear cells. This receptor was identified in a person aged 18 to 70 in good health. The CDR3 DNA, read in part, is TGCAGTGCCACGGGACACCCAACCTACGAG. Its translation: CSATGHPTYE. The CDR3 as a whole reads CSATGHPTYEQYF.